The clone carrying this TCR beta chain was seen only once. DNA input for the unsorted PBMC replicate PCRs was 250 to 300 ng, 25,000 to 30,000 T cell genomes. The authors' processing: For the immunoSEQ data, sequences were junction-only without quality scores, so filtering differed. Method: immunoSEQ multiplex PCR; TCRdb's copy keeps in-frame clones and lacks some. That table furnishes V, J and clone size, whereas the DNA furnished D and trimming. The sample consists of hundreds of thousands of clones, roughly four fifths of them appearing once. The source of the sample is a study of shared clonotypes between healthy human individuals. Trimming removed 5 bases from V and 7 bases from J; junction bases left unmatched: 5. CDR1 MNHNY and CDR2 SVGAGI come from the germline V gene (reference sequence). This CDR3 spans 14 amino acids.

This TCR was sampled from a woman between 40 and 55 years old in good health. Some clones in this sample may be carry-over from other donors' samples. The sequencing input was PBMCs. This sequence joins TRBV6-6 and TRBJ1-6; 7 positions match TRBD1. In DNA, the CDR3 is TGTGCCAGCAGTCAGACAGGGAAGAATTCACCCCTCCACTTT. It yields the protein CASSQTGKNSPLHF.